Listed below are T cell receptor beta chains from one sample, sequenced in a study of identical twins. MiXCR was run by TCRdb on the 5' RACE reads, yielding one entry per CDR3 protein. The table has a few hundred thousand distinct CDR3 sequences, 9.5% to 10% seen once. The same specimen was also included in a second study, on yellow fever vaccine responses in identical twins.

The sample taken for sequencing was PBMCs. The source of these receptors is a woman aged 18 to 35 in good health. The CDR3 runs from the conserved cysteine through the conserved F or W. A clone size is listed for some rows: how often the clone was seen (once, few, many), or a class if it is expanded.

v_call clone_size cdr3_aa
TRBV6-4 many CASRKTSGGSNEQFF
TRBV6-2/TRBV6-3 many CASSYRGPPYEQYF
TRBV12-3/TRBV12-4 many CASSLRLEETQYF
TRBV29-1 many CSVEVLGYEQYF
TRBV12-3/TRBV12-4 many CASSLYSPVPYEQYF
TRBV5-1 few CASSLGLAGNNYNEQFF
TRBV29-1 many CSVEARDRGIEAFF
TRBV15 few CATSTHRGVGEQYF
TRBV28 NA CASSPQEGMNTEAFF
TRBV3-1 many CASSQAMWKNIQYF
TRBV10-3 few CAIRLPSTDTQYF
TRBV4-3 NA CASSPTGLASTDTQYF
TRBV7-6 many CASRQDLYEGSATNEKLFF
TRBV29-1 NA CSVARGDTGELFF
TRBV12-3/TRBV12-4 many CASSPLNRGQETQYF
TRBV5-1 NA CASSVGQDNQPQHF
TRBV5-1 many CASSVRTSGNGGFSYEQYF
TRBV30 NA CAWTLSTEAFF
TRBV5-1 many CASSWGILRLAEETQYF
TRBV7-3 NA CAFSSLAGGPGSYNEQFF
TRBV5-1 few CASSFSGEADTQYF
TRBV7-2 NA CASSLASGAQYF
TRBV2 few CASIGQGQGYEQYF
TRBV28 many CAIPRGSLNYGYTF
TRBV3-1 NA CASSQAGQGRRETQYF
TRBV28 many CASSLGWGAESPYTEAFF
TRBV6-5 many CASSFGTEWTDTIYF
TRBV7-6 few CASSLHRGGNVLTF
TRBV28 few CASSSSGGHSYEQYF
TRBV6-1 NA CASSAQARGGKETQYF
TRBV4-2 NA CASSQAVADRDTDTQYF
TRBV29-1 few CSVLNPTSGSRDNEQFF
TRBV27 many CASSQRQRNTEAFF
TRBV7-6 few CASSLSGRNYEQYF
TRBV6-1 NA CASSNRGAAGNEQFF
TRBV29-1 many CSVDAGQGHPYEQYF
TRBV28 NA CASSTRGWTGNQETQYF
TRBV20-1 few CSARGPSGGGNEQFF
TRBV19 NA CASSLDSGNEQFF
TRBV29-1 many CSVVPAVSYNEQFF
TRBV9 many CASSVAPAGLAGIDEQFF
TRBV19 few CASRGPRGTEAFF
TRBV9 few CASSVGAGLAGRGYNEQFF
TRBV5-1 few CASASTSPYNEQFF
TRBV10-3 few CAIRPPRWGRPYEQYF
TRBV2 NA CASSEALQGSGEQYF
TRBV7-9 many CASSAVTPGGDTQYF
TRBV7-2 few CASSLGTSGVKSDTQYF
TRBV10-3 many CAISEGHGYTF
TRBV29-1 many CSVEDRLGETQYF
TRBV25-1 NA CASSEWGGKDTQYF
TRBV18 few CASSPSRGQGNEAFF
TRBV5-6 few CASSRLGVYNEQFF